The 14 T cell receptor beta chains below come from one sample, sequenced in a study of cytomegalovirus exposure and HLA in healthy donors. PCR used 60 Vbeta primers and 13 Jbeta primers. Sequencing was performed with immunoSEQ multiplex PCR; in TCRdb, only in-frame clones are kept and a portion is missing. The sample lists some 110,000 clones, about three quarters seen once, with about 6.1% in the top ten. Sequencing was performed on PBMCs. These receptors came from a woman aged 45-60 years in good health and CMV-seropositive.

The chain combines TRBV7-2 with TRBJ2-5; 9 bases align to TRBD2. Germline V gene sequence: CDR1 SGHTA, CDR2 FQGNSA. V trimming: 5 bases; J trimming: 1 base; junction bases outside the gene matches: 5. The CDR3 loop spans 15 amino acids. CDR3 sequence reads: CASSLGLAVQETQYF. In DNA form, the CDR3 reads TGTGCCAGCAGCCTGGGACTAGCAGTCCAAGAGACCCAGTACTTC.

The chain has TRBV28 and TRBJ1-5, with D tentatively TRBD1 (6 bases). Per the germline V gene, CDR1 is MDHEN and CDR2 is SYDVKM. Trimming stripped 3 bases from V and 5 bases from J, with 11 bases between. The CDR3 covers 14 residues. CDR3 DNA sequence: TGTGCCAGCAGTTTTCGGGGGGCCCATCAGCCCCAGCATTTT. Encoded protein: CASSFRGAHQPQHF.

The rearrangement links TRBV4-3 to TRBJ2-5, with 7 bases fitting TRBD1. The DNA matches TRBJ2-7 better at its end, which makes the J call doubtful. Per germline, CDR1 LGHNA and CDR2 YSLEER. The length of the CDR3 is 18 residues. CDR3 in DNA: TGCGCCAGCAGCCAAGCGACCCGGACAGGCTATACTCCCTACGAGCAGTACTTC. This encodes CASSQATRTGYTPYEQYF.

This clone was recorded once. The CDR3 sequence is CASGFGLAGAYEQFF. The CDR3 DNA reads as TGTGCTAGTGGATTCGGACTAGCGGGGGCTTATGAGCAGTTCTTC. The chain combines TRBV12-5 with TRBJ2-1; 13 bases are a match to TRBD2. The J segment lost 8 bases and the V segment lost 6 bases, leaving 7 bases of the junction unmatched. The CDR3 runs to 15 residues. Per germline, CDR1 LGHNT and CDR2 FRNRAP. Variable domain in full (rest from reference TRBV12-5 and TRBJ2-1): DARVTQTPRHKVTEMGQEVTMRCQPILGHNTVFWYRQTMMQGLELLAYFRNRAPLDDSGMPKDRFSAEMPDATLATLKIQPSEPRDSAVYFCASGFGLAGAYEQFFGPGTRLTVL.

This chain's CDR3 is CASSPNIGANYGYTF. DNA for the CDR3: TGTGCCAGCAGCCCAAATATCGGAGCTAACTATGGCTACACCTTC. The chain uses TRBV5-4 and TRBJ1-2, with D hard to call. This CDR3 contains 15 residues. V lost 4 bases and J 0 bases, leaving 13 bases between the germline ends. Germline V gene sequence: CDR1 SGHNT, CDR2 YYREEE (reference sequence).

The chain recombines TRBV5-4 with TRBJ1-1; D might be TRBD1 (5 bases). The CDR3 totals 15 residues. From germline, CDR1 is SGHNT and CDR2 YYREEE (reference sequence). Trimming left V 4 bases short and J 0 bases short, with 13 bases between. CDR3 in DNA: TGTGCCAGCAGCCCGACGGGGGGGATGAACACTGAAGCTTTCTTT. It specifies CASSPTGGMNTEAFF. The variable domain in full, completed from reference TRBV5-4 and TRBJ1-1, reads ETGVTQSPTHLIKTRGQQVTLRCSSQSGHNTVSWYQQALGQGPQFIFQYYREEENGRGNFPPRFSGLQFPNYSSELNVNALELDDSALYLCASSPTGGMNTEAFFGQGTRLTVV.

The count of this clone is one. The V call is TRBV6-1, the J call TRBJ2-1; D call uncertain. The CDR3 has 14 amino acids. Germline V gene lookup returns CDR1 MNHNS and CDR2 SASEGT. Trimming removed 10 bases from V and 4 bases from J, with 17 bases in between. DNA of the CDR3: TGTGCCATCCTTTTACGAGGTATTTACAATGAGCAGTTCTTC. The encoded protein is CAILLRGIYNEQFF.

This chain joins TRBV19 and TRBJ2-2; D uncertain. The CDR3 is 15 residues long. Germline V gene data show CDR1 as LNHDA and CDR2 as SQIVND (reference sequence). With 5 bases removed from V and 5 bases from J, the gap between germline ends came to 15 bases. The CDR3 region has the DNA TGTGCCAGTAGTCAAGCCACTGGGCTAACCGGGGAGCTGTTTTTT. Translated, it gives CASSQATGLTGELFF.

This clone appeared a few times. The chain combines TRBV10-3 with TRBJ2-1; TRBD2 aligns across 9 bases. With V trimmed by 6 bases and J by 1 base, 7 bases remained unmatched. CDR1 and CDR2 (germline): ENHRY, SYGVKD. CDR3 size: 16 residues. CDR3 sequence: CAIRPRLAGSYNEQFF. The CDR3 nucleotides read TGTGCCATCAGGCCCCGTCTAGCGGGGTCCTACAATGAGCAGTTCTTC.

The V and J genes are TRBV28 and TRBJ1-2; TRBD1 matches at 7 bases. The CDR3 runs 15 residues. Germline-derived CDR1 and CDR2 are MDHEN and SYDVKM. V lost 2 bases and J lost 0; bases outside the gene matches: 3. The CDR3 DNA follows: TGTGCCAGCAGTTTACCCGGGACAGCTAACTATGGCTACACCTTC. It specifies CASSLPGTANYGYTF.

This clone was found once. This rearrangement joins TRBV5-1 to TRBJ2-7; 9 bases agree with TRBD1. The CDR3 runs 14 residues. The V gene's germline CDR1 is SGHRS and CDR2 YFSETQ. The junction had 2 bases not matched to a gene; V was cut back by 0 bases and J by 4 bases. The CDR3: CASSLEGQGYEQYF. In nucleotides, the CDR3 is TGCGCCAGCAGCTTGGAGGGACAGGGTTACGAGCAGTACTTC.

This sequence joins TRBV2 and TRBJ1-1; D is uncertain. Trimming cost V 7 bases and J 0 bases, with 9 bases left between them. Germline CDR1 reads SNHLY; CDR2 reads FYNNEI. This CDR3 has 13 residues. CDR3 amino acids: CASNSDLNTEAFF. DNA of the CDR3: TGTGCCAGCAATTCAGACTTGAACACTGAAGCTTTCTTT.

DNA for the CDR3: TGTGCCAGCTCACTTAAGACACAGGCAAACACTGAAGCTTTCTTT. Translation: CASSLKTQANTEAFF. This chain uses TRBV18 with TRBJ1-1, with a tentative D call TRBD1 (5 bases). The germline V and J ends were trimmed by 4 bases and 2 bases, with 14 bases remaining between them. Germline assignment: CDR1 KGHSH and CDR2 LQKENI. The CDR3 has 15 amino acids.

The J gene is TRBJ1-1, the V gene TRBV19, with D possibly TRBD1 on 5 matching bases. Trimming shortened V by 3 bases and J by 5 bases, and 13 bases separated the two germline ends. This CDR3 is built from 14 residues. In germline, CDR1 is LNHDA, CDR2 SQIVND (reference sequence). For the CDR3, the DNA is TGTGCCAGTAGTATCGTCGGGGGAGGAACTGAAGCTTTCTTT. Residues: CASSIVGGGTEAFF.